Each of the 27 T cell receptor beta chains below was sequenced from the same sample in a study of tumor-infiltrating lymphocytes in primary liver carcinoma. Extraction also yielded germline DNA, while blood RNA was obtained from unsorted whole blood. With around 450 ng total RNA as template and a constant-region primer, TCR beta cDNA was made. What produced the TCR beta libraries was three nested multiplex PCR rounds using slightly modified ARM-PCR. It was with TRBV1-TRBV30 forward primers and a C-beta reverse primer that the first two PCR rounds were run, at about 10 cycles each. TCRdb reprocessed the multiplex PCR reads with MiXCR, giving one entry per CDR3 protein. The sample has around 330,000 distinct CDR3 sequences; 50% to 70% are singletons. Material: peripheral blood. The receptors stem from a middle-aged man with primary liver carcinoma and hepatitis B virus infection.

This clonotype was detected once. The genes are TRBV6-2 or TRBV6-3 and TRBJ2-7; 7 bases agree with TRBD2. Germline values: CDR1 MNHEY, CDR2 SVGEGT. J lost 0 bases, V lost 10 bases, and 12 bases had no gene match. The length of the CDR3 is 15 residues. In DNA, the CDR3 is TGTGCCAACAGCTTAGCGGGTGAGAGCTCCTACGAGCAGTACTTC. This sequence encodes CANSLAGESSYEQYF.

This clonotype was observed at least ten times. The rearrangement joins TRBV5-5 to TRBJ2-7; tentatively, D is TRBD1 (5 bases). Germline CDR1 SGHKS, CDR2 YYEKEE (reference sequence). This CDR3 region has 17 residues. The V and J ends lost 3 bases and 3 bases respectively, with 22 bases between them. CDR3 in DNA: TGTGCCAGCAGCTCTACTCTCAGGGCTCGAGGTCTCTACGAGCAGTACTTC. This codes for CASSSTLRARGLYEQYF.

About this clonotype: A read error may explain this, as a much larger clone is one base away. The chain recombines TRBV4-3 with TRBJ2-6; D might be TRBD1 (5 bases). The germline V gene has CDR1 LGHNA and CDR2 YSLEER. With 0 bases removed from V and 9 bases from J, the gap between germline ends came to 12 bases. This CDR3 comprises 15 residues. This CDR3 is CASSQDERGINVLTF. The CDR3 nucleotides read TGCGCCAGCAGCCAAGATGAAAGGGGCATCAACGTCCTGACTTTC.

This clonotype turned up a few times. The chain uses TRBV5-6 and TRBJ2-3; 9 bases line up with TRBD1. The CDR3 is made up of 13 amino acids. Germline CDR1 is SGHDT and CDR2 is YYEEEE. V gave up 5 bases and J gave up 9 bases; unmatched junction bases: 7. CDR3 in DNA: TGTGCCAGCAGTCTCGGGACAGGGCGCACGCAGTATTTT. This translates into CASSLGTGRTQYF.

Worth noting for this clonotype: A much larger clone lies a single base off, so this may be a read error. The chain combines TRBV2 with TRBJ2-1, with 9 bases matching TRBD1. V was pared by 5 bases and J by 7 bases, with 12 bases of the junction left unmatched. The CDR3 spans 16 residues. Germline loops: CDR1 SNHLY, CDR2 FYNNEI. In DNA, the CDR3 is TGTGCCAGCAGTTTCCCCGGGACAGGGATAATGAATGAGCAGTTCTTC. This sequence encodes CASSFPGTGIMNEQFF.

In the case of this clonotype: This may come from a read error, since a much larger clone is one base off. Lacking the conserved final phenylalanine or tryptophan, this CDR3 likely reflects a read error. The V call is TRBV6-1, the J call TRBJ2-1; D is unclear. The CDR3 runs to 10 residues. V was cut by 10 bases and J by 10 bases, with 11 bases left in between. Germline V CDR1 and CDR2: MNHNS, SASEGT. The DNA of the CDR3 is TGTGCCACCGAGTTGAAGGAGCAGTTCCTC. It codes for CATELKEQFL.

The J gene is TRBJ2-1, the V gene TRBV6-5; D remains unclear. The CDR3 covers 16 residues. CDR1 and CDR2 (germline): MNHEY, SVGAGI. V was trimmed by 5 bases and J by 2 bases, leaving 16 bases between them. In DNA form, the CDR3 reads TGTGCCAGCAGTCACAATCCGATTAGGGCCTACAATGAGCAGTTCTTC. Encoded protein: CASSHNPIRAYNEQFF.

The V and J genes are TRBV5-1 and TRBJ2-7; weak D call: TRBD2 (5 bases). Germline CDR1 and CDR2: SGHRS and YFSETQ. Trimming removed 0 bases from V and 2 bases from J, with 12 bases in between. This CDR3 comprises 15 residues. The CDR3 DNA follows: TGCGCCAGCAGCTTGGAGGGCGGGCCTACCTACGAGCAGTACTTC. Encoded protein: CASSLEGGPTYEQYF.

On this clonotype: This may be a read error: a much more frequent sequence differs by one nucleotide. The chain couples TRBV28 to TRBJ1-2; D gene ambiguous. CDR3 size: 11 residues. Germline lookup yields CDR1 MDHEN and CDR2 SYDVKM. Trimming took 7 bases from V and 7 from J, leaving 10 bases between them. In DNA, the CDR3 is TGTGCCAGCAATATGCGGACTGGCTACACCTTC. It encodes CASNMRTGYTF.

A word on this clonotype: A much larger clone differs by one base, so this may be a read error. This chain links TRBV6-5 with TRBJ1-1; D possibly corresponds to TRBD1 (6 bases). The ends were cut back, 6 bases at V and 1 base at J, with 15 bases in the middle. This CDR3 is 15 amino acids long. Germline V gives CDR1 MNHEY, CDR2 SVGAGI. CDR3 region: CASRYTSGANTEAFF. The CDR3, as DNA: TGTGCCAGCAGGTACACGTCAGGGGCGAACACTGAAGCTTTCTTT.

Remarks on this clonotype: Its ends do not fully match the called genes, so a read error is possible. Here the CDR3 reads CARSQDSRGGNIQYF. CDR3 sequence (DNA): TGTGCCAGGAGCCAAGATAGTAGGGGCGGAAACATTCAGTACTTC. The chain has TRBV4-2 and TRBJ2-4; D may be TRBD1 (5 bases). The germline CDR1 and CDR2 sequences are LGHNA and YNFKEQ. The CDR3 covers 15 residues.

The chain couples TRBV6-2 or TRBV6-3 to TRBJ2-1; TRBD2 is a possible D gene (5 bases). The V and J ends lost 6 bases and 0 bases respectively, with 15 bases between them. Germline V gives CDR1 MNHEY, CDR2 SVGEGT. The CDR3 totals 16 residues. The CDR3 DNA reads TGTGCCAGCAGAGGACTGGTCCCAGGCTCCTACAATGAGCAGTTCTTC. This encodes CASRGLVPGSYNEQFF.

In regard to this clonotype: The final CDR3 position lacks the conserved phenylalanine or tryptophan, pointing to a likely read error. The chain carries TRBV29-1 and TRBJ1-1, with D possibly matching TRBD1 (5 bases). Trimming left V 6 bases short and J 4 bases short, with 9 bases between. The CDR3 runs 11 residues. Germline CDR1 reads SQVTM; CDR2 reads ANQGSEA. For the CDR3, the DNA is TGCAGCGTGCGGGGCGGCACTGAAGCTTTCCTT. This translates into CSVRGGTEAFL.

Points on this clonotype: A read error is likely, as this CDR3 ends without the conserved phenylalanine or tryptophan. The chain recombines TRBV12-3 or TRBV12-4 with TRBJ2-7; D uncertain. The CDR3 totals 12 residues. This chain's CDR3 is CANSPGIYEQYL. CDR3 in DNA: TGTGCCAACAGTCCAGGCATCTACGAGCAGTACTTA.

The rearrangement uses TRBV11-2 and TRBJ2-3; D is possibly TRBD1 or TRBD2 (6 bases each). V gave up 3 bases and J gave up 2 bases, with 12 bases separating them. From germline, CDR1 is SGHAT and CDR2 FQNNGV. The CDR3 length is 15 residues. CDR3 loop: CASSFEGGVTDTQYF. DNA for the CDR3: TGTGCCAGCAGCTTTGAGGGGGGAGTCACAGATACGCAGTATTTT. Variable domain in full (rest from reference TRBV11-2 and TRBJ2-3): EAGVAQSPRYKIIEKRQSVAFWCNPISGHATLYWYQQILGQGPKLLIQFQNNGVVDDSQLPKDRFSAERLKGVDSTLKIQPAKLEDSAVYLCASSFEGGVTDTQYFGPGTRLTVL.

This clonotype was detected many times. V gene TRBV7-9 combines with J gene TRBJ2-1; D is ambiguous. CDR1 and CDR2 (germline): SEHNR, FQNEAQ (reference sequence). This CDR3 region has 13 residues. Trimming shortened V by 4 bases and J by 5 bases, and 9 bases separated the two germline ends. The CDR3 region has the DNA TGTGCCAGCAGCTCTCCGCGAGACAATGAGCAGTTCTTC. Translated, it gives CASSSPRDNEQFF. The full variable domain, rest sourced from reference TRBV7-9 and TRBJ2-1, is DTGVSQNPRHKITKRGQNVTFRCDPISEHNRLYWYRQTLGQGPEFLTYFQNEAQLEKSRLLSDRFSAERPKGSFSTLEIQRTEQGDSAMYLCASSSPRDNEQFFGPGTRLTVL.

In this sample, this clonotype turned up once. Given the absence of the conserved phenylalanine or tryptophan at the CDR3 end, a read error is likely. The CDR3 loop reads CASSQGAYEQYY. The DNA for the CDR3 is TGTGCCAGCAGTCAGGGGGCCTACGAGCAGTACTAC. V usage is TRBV12-3 or TRBV12-4 and J usage is TRBJ2-7; TRBD1 aligns across 7 bases. Trimming took 5 bases from V and 2 from J; bases not matched to a gene: 0. The CDR3 is 12 residues long.

On this clonotype: One base away lies a much larger clone, so this may be a sequencing read error. This chain links TRBV6-5 with TRBJ2-2; D unresolved. The CDR3 runs to 15 residues. Per germline, CDR1 MNHEY and CDR2 SVGAGI. CDR3 loop: CASSYLTSNTVELFF. The CDR3, as DNA: TGTGCCAGCAGTTACCTTACATCGAACACCGTGGAGCTGTTTTTT.

This sequence joins TRBV5-4 and TRBJ1-1; D is ambiguous. Trimming pared 0 bases from V and 7 bases from J, leaving 13 bases between. In germline, CDR1 is SGHNT, CDR2 YYREEE (reference sequence). The CDR3 length is 14 residues. The CDR3, as DNA: TGTGCCAGCAGCTTGGGACGGCAACTTAATGAAGCTTTCTTT. Its translation is CASSLGRQLNEAFF.

Details on this clonotype: Possible read error: a much larger clone is one base away. The V and J genes are TRBV5-4 and TRBJ2-2, with D perhaps matching TRBD1 (6 bases). Germline V gene sequence: CDR1 SGHNT, CDR2 YYREEE (reference sequence). This CDR3 is built from 16 residues. The CDR3 reads CASSLYGGAATGELSF. For the CDR3, the DNA is TGTGCCAGCAGCTTGTATGGGGGCGCAGCGACCGGGGAGCTGTCTTTT.

This clonotype was observed a few times. The V call is TRBV5-8, the J call TRBJ1-5; a weak D match, TRBD1 (6 bases). CDR3 length: 15 amino acids. V was pared by 4 bases and J by 6 bases, with 17 bases between. Germline lookup yields CDR1 SGHTS and CDR2 YDEGEE. DNA of the CDR3: TGTGCCAGCAGCCTGGGAACGGGGGGCGGTCAGCCCCAGCATTTT. It is translated as CASSLGTGGGQPQHF.

This clonotype has more than one count but fewer than ten. This chain links TRBV6-2 or TRBV6-3 with TRBJ2-5; 14 nucleotides align to TRBD2. Losses at the gene ends were 5 bases for V and 4 bases for J; bases not matched to a gene: 9. Germline CDR1 and CDR2: MNHEY and SVGEGT. CDR3 length equals 17 residues. The chain's CDR3 is CASSAGLAGVGGETQYF. The CDR3 DNA follows: TGTGCCAGCAGTGCGGGACTAGCGGGAGTTGGGGGAGAGACCCAGTACTTC.

Turning to this clonotype: A much larger clone lies one base from this, so it may be a read error. CDR3 in DNA: TGTGCCAGCAACGACAGGGCCCGCACAGATACGCATTATTTT. This sequence encodes CASNDRARTDTHYF. The V call is TRBV12-3 or TRBV12-4, the J call TRBJ2-3, with 7 bases identical to TRBD1. The CDR3 runs 14 residues.

This clonotype occurred once. A clone one base away is much larger, so this may be a read error. Without the conserved terminal phenylalanine or tryptophan, this CDR3 likely stems from a read error. The CDR3 region is CSVAGETQYL. DNA for the CDR3: TGCAGCGTTGCAGGAGAGACCCAGTACTTA. The V call is TRBV29-1, the J call TRBJ2-5; D unresolved. Per the germline V gene, CDR1 is SQVTM and CDR2 is ANQGSEA. V dropped 4 bases and J dropped 4 bases, with 4 bases sitting between them. The CDR3 is 10 amino acids.

In this sample, this clonotype turned up a few times. The chain has TRBV24-1 and TRBJ2-7; a weak D match, TRBD2 (6 bases). Trimming removed 3 bases from V and 3 bases from J, with 8 bases in between. The CDR3 spans 13 residues. Germline assignment: CDR1 KGHDR and CDR2 SFDVKD. The CDR3 region has the DNA TGTGCCACCAGTGATCCCGGGGGCTACGAGCAGTACTTC. Translating gives CATSDPGGYEQYF.

This clonotype was counted many times. V is TRBV6-2 or TRBV6-3 and J is TRBJ1-1; D unclear. V gave up 2 bases and J gave up 6 bases, with 10 bases separating them. Germline V gene data show CDR1 as MNHEY and CDR2 as SVGEGT. This CDR3 region has 13 residues. The CDR3 sequence: CASSYHNPPEAFF. Here the CDR3 DNA reads TGTGCCAGCAGTTACCACAACCCGCCTGAAGCTTTCTTT.

V gene TRBV11-2 combines with J gene TRBJ2-7; tentative D call: TRBD2 (6 bases). Germline V gene data show CDR1 as SGHAT and CDR2 as FQNNGV. V was clipped by 3 bases and J by 7 bases, with 19 bases between them. The CDR3 length is 15 residues. The CDR3 sequence: CASSLGISPGEEQYF. Written as DNA, the CDR3 is TGTGCCAGCAGCTTGGGCATCTCCCCGGGGGAAGAGCAGTACTTC.